The following is a TCR beta chain sequence with its context. The data were produced by immunoSEQ multiplex PCR, yet TCRdb's version contains in-frame clones alone and is incomplete. The data contain hundreds of thousands of clones, around 90% of them singletons. This record belongs to a study of Ad26.COV2.S vaccination and SARS-CoV-2 variants. Noted treatment: some 19 received Ad26.COV2.S at low or high dose, single or two shots; 5 received placebo; per-sample allocation not given. At day 63 after the first vaccine or placebo injection, samples were drawn. V gave up 4 bases and J gave up 0 bases, with 12 bases separating them. CDR3 length: 16 residues. In germline, CDR1 is LNHDA, CDR2 SQIVND (reference sequence).

The sample consisted of peripheral blood, taken in a trial of Ad26.COV2.S vaccine versus placebo. This receptor was obtained from a person between 18 and 59 years old who received the Ad26.COV2.S COVID-19 vaccine or a placebo. The rearrangement uses TRBV19 and TRBJ1-4; a possible D gene is TRBD1 (5 bases). The CDR3 nucleotides read TGTGCCAGTAGTAGCAACAGGTTTTCAACTAATGAAAAACTGTTTTTT. Protein: CASSSNRFSTNEKLFF. The full variable domain, its missing parts supplied by reference TRBV19 and TRBJ1-4, is DGGITQSPKYLFRKEGQNVTLSCEQNLNHDAMYWYRQDPGQGLRLIYYSQIVNDFQKGDIAEGYSVSREKKESFPLTVTSAQKNPTAFYLCASSSNRFSTNEKLFFGSGTQLSVL.